This T cell receptor beta chain was profiled in a study of OX40 agonist ivuxolimab in advanced cancers. Study-wide context: The dose-escalation cohort was approximately 81% male, with a mean age of 60 years, ranging roughly 20 to 90.

The table came from immunoSEQ multiplex PCR; TCRdb's copy has only in-frame clones and leaves some out. This sample carries 95,000 to 150,000 clones, 80% to 90% of them seen once, and the ten largest clones take 0.55%. The sequences come from CD4+ or CD8+ T cells sorted from blood, collected in a trial of the OX40 agonist ivuxolimab. The receptor's source is an adult with an advanced solid tumor such as melanoma, head and neck, liver or kidney cancer.

In DNA form, the CDR3 reads TGTGCCAGCAGCTTGGGGTCTTACGGGGAATGGGTCACTGAAGCTTTCTTT. Its translation: CASSLGSYGEWVTEAFF. The chain is built from TRBV5-5 and TRBJ1-1; D is unresolved. The CDR3 has 17 residues. CDR1 and CDR2 from the germline V gene are SGHKS and YYEKEE (reference sequence). V was clipped by 0 bases and J by 4 bases, with 19 bases between them.